A selection of T cell receptor beta chains follows, all from one sample in a study of blood T cell repertoires in COVID-19. Sequenced by immunoSEQ multiplex PCR; TCRdb stores in-frame clones only, minus some. The sample comprises roughly 250,000 clones, 82% of which are singletons, and about 4.5% rests with the top ten. What was sequenced was peripheral blood. These receptors were taken from a woman in her 70s with acute or convalescent COVID-19. CDR3s include the opening cysteine and the closing phenylalanine or tryptophan. The D gene is left open where the match is weak. A clone size is listed for some rows: how often the clone was seen (once, few, many), or a class if it is expanded.

size: NA
D: TRBD2
V: TRBV30
J: TRBJ2-3
length: 14
DNA: TGTGCCTGGCTACTAGCGGGGCGCACAGATACGCAGTATTTT
CDR3: CAWLLAGRTDTQYF

size: NA
D: NA
V: TRBV12-5
J: TRBJ1-1
length: 13
DNA: TGTGCTAGTGGTTTACAGGGAAACACTGAAGCTTTCTTT
CDR3: CASGLQGNTEAFF

size: NA
D: NA
V: TRBV6-1
J: TRBJ1-1
length: 15
DNA: TGTGCCAGCAGTGAAGCGATGGGGCCGGGCACTGAAGCTTTCTTT
CDR3: CASSEAMGPGTEAFF

size: NA
D: NA
V: TRBV5-4
J: TRBJ1-1
length: 16
DNA: TGTGCCAGCAGCTTGGAGGAGGGGAAGAGGGAAACTGAAGCTTTCTTT
CDR3: CASSLEEGKRETEAFF

size: NA
D: NA
V: TRBV6-5
J: TRBJ1-2
length: 15
DNA: TGTGCCAGCAGTAGAACAACCGGGACTGCCTATGGCTACACCTTC
CDR3: CASSRTTGTAYGYTF

size: once
D: TRBD1
V: TRBV19
J: TRBJ1-2
length: 17
DNA: TGTGCCAGTAGTCCCCGGGAGGCGGGACAGGGGGCCTATGGCTACACCTTC
CDR3: CASSPREAGQGAYGYTF

size: NA
D: TRBD1
V: TRBV6-1
J: TRBJ1-3
length: 16
DNA: TGTGCCAGCAGTGGGGCAGGGGGCTGGGGAGGAAACACCATATATTTT
CDR3: CASSGAGGWGGNTIYF

size: NA
D: NA
V: TRBV29-1
J: TRBJ2-3
length: 14
DNA: TGCAGCGTTGCGGGTACCGTTAGCACAGATACGCAGTATTTT
CDR3: CSVAGTVSTDTQYF

size: NA
D: TRBD1
V: TRBV18
J: TRBJ1-6
length: 15
DNA: TGTGCCAGCTCACCACTGGGGACAGGAGATTCACCCCTCCACTTT
CDR3: CASSPLGTGDSPLHF

size: once
D: NA
V: TRBV7-9
J: TRBJ2-1
length: 16
DNA: TGTGCCAGCAGCCCCTCTGGTGCGGGCTCCTACAATGAGCAGTTCTTC
CDR3: CASSPSGAGSYNEQFF

size: NA
D: NA
V: TRBV6-5
J: TRBJ1-6
length: 14
DNA: TGTGCCAGTCTCCGGGCGGGGAATAATTCACCCCTCCACTTT
CDR3: CASLRAGNNSPLHF

size: NA
D: NA
V: TRBV28
J: TRBJ1-3
length: 13
DNA: TGTGCCAGCAGTTTTGAAGTCACGGGCACCATATATTTT
CDR3: CASSFEVTGTIYF

size: few
D: NA
V: TRBV4-2
J: TRBJ1-2
length: 15
DNA: TGTGCCAGCAGCCAAGGGGCAGCTCCTAACTATGGCTACACCTTC
CDR3: CASSQGAAPNYGYTF

size: NA
D: TRBD1
V: TRBV27
J: TRBJ1-2
length: 15
DNA: TGTGCCAGCACTTTAACAGGGGGCGCTAACTATGGCTACACCTTC
CDR3: CASTLTGGANYGYTF

size: NA
D: TRBD1
V: TRBV7-2
J: TRBJ1-1
length: 15
DNA: TGTGCCAGCAGCTTAGTCGGGACAGGGAAAACTGAAGCTTTCTTT
CDR3: CASSLVGTGKTEAFF

size: NA
D: NA
V: TRBV10-3
J: TRBJ1-6
length: 13
DNA: TGTGCCATCAGTGATGACAGGTCTTCACCCCTCCACTTT
CDR3: CAISDDRSSPLHF